The rows below give T cell receptor beta chains drawn from one sample of a study of shared clonotypes between healthy human individuals. Some clones are missing from TCRdb's copy, which holds only in-frame ones; the method was immunoSEQ multiplex PCR. The data contain approximately 2,000,000 clones, 85% to 95% of them singletons. Sequencing used naive CD8+ T cells from PBMCs. All receptors derive from a young man in good health. Some clones in this sample may be carry-over from other donors' samples. Each CDR3 is given with its conserved first and last residue. A D gene is named only where the DNA matches it firmly.

D gene	J gene	V gene	CDR3 protein	CDR3 DNA
TRBD1	TRBJ2-2	TRBV4-1	CASSQQDRLRELFF	TGCGCCAGCAGCCAACAGGACAGGTTAAGGGAGCTGTTTTTT
TRBD1	TRBJ2-7	TRBV29-1	CSGLGQAYEQYF	TGCAGCGGGCTGGGACAGGCCTACGAGCAGTACTTC
TRBD1	TRBJ2-1	TRBV7-2	CASSLRTGLDEQFF	TGTGCCAGCAGCTTGCGGACAGGGCTAGATGAGCAGTTCTTC
TRBD2	TRBJ2-3	TRBV19	CASSIAAGGPLSTDTQYF	TGTGCCAGTAGTATAGCGGCGGGAGGACCCCTAAGCACAGATACGCAGTATTTT
TRBD2	TRBJ2-1	TRBV29-1	CSVREGGRRDEQFF	TGCAGCGTAAGGGAGGGCGGGAGGAGGGATGAGCAGTTCTTC
NA	TRBJ2-1	TRBV5-4	CASSFKGIADYNEQFF	TGTGCCAGCAGCTTTAAAGGCATAGCGGACTACAATGAGCAGTTCTTC
TRBD1	TRBJ1-5	TRBV5-5	CASSFGRGLQPQHF	TGTGCCAGCAGCTTTGGGAGGGGGCTTCAGCCCCAGCATTTT
NA	TRBJ1-2	TRBV5-6	CASSSQGSYGYTF	TGTGCCAGCAGTTCTCAGGGGAGCTATGGCTACACCTTC
NA	TRBJ2-7	TRBV29-1	CSVEDRFYEQYF	TGCAGCGTTGAGGACAGATTCTACGAGCAGTACTTC
NA	TRBJ2-7	TRBV27	CASSFGRSYEQYF	TGTGCCAGCAGTTTCGGGCGTTCCTACGAGCAGTACTTC
NA	TRBJ2-1	TRBV9	CASSVPGPSGSYNEQFF	TGTGCCAGCAGCGTACCCGGACCTTCGGGCTCCTACAATGAGCAGTTCTTC
NA	TRBJ1-1	TRBV19	CASSILRNTEAFF	TGTGCCAGTAGTATACTCAGGAACACTGAAGCTTTCTTT
NA	TRBJ2-3	TRBV4-1	CASSQEAQGGLGQYF	TGCGCCAGCAGCCAAGAAGCGCAGGGGGGGTTAGGGCAGTATTTT
NA	TRBJ2-7	TRBV28	CASSPRAAWREQYF	TGTGCCAGCAGCCCCCGGGCGGCCTGGCGCGAGCAGTACTTC
TRBD2	TRBJ2-1	TRBV11-3	CASSLVGTSGRHPTNEQFF	TGTGCCAGCAGCTTAGTAGGGACTAGCGGGAGGCACCCTACGAATGAGCAGTTCTTC
NA	TRBJ2-7	TRBV9	CASSVEAGSEQYF	TGTGCCAGCAGCGTAGAGGCCGGGTCCGAGCAGTACTTC
TRBD1	TRBJ2-1	TRBV27	CASSPGTGAYNEQFF	TGTGCCAGCAGCCCCGGGACAGGGGCGTACAATGAGCAGTTCTTC
TRBD1	TRBJ2-7	TRBV6-1	CASSVHRGTYEQYF	TGTGCCAGCAGTGTCCACAGGGGAACCTACGAGCAGTACTTC
TRBD2	TRBJ2-2	TRBV9	CASSRRLAGGGAGELFF	TGTGCCAGCAGCCGTCGGCTAGCGGGAGGCGGCGCCGGGGAGCTGTTTTTT
NA	TRBJ1-3	TRBV9	CASSVEPKVLPGNTIYF	TGTGCCAGCAGCGTAGAACCGAAGGTTTTACCCGGAAACACCATATATTTT
NA	TRBJ2-7	TRBV9	CASSIGRGPVEQYF	TGTGCCAGCAGTATTGGCAGGGGCCCCGTCGAGCAGTACTTC
NA	TRBJ2-7	TRBV7-6	CASSLKASRTYEQYF	TGTGCCAGCAGCTTAAAGGCCAGCCGTACCTACGAGCAGTACTTC
NA	TRBJ2-2	TRBV7-9	CASSPRVGAQRANTGELFF	TGTGCCAGCAGCCCCCGGGTAGGGGCCCAGCGAGCGAACACCGGGGAGCTGTTTTTT
NA	TRBJ2-3	TRBV14	CASSSRPPTTDTQYF	TGTGCCAGCAGCTCCCGGCCTCCAACTACAGATACGCAGTATTTT
TRBD2	TRBJ2-3	TRBV6-5	CASSYLAGTTDTQYF	TGTGCCAGCAGTTACCTAGCGGGAACCACAGATACGCAGTATTTT
TRBD2	TRBJ2-1	TRBV7-2	CASSLIAGPYNEQFF	TGTGCCAGCAGCTTAATAGCGGGTCCCTACAATGAGCAGTTCTTC
NA	TRBJ2-3	TRBV6-6	CASSYEQALSTDTQYF	TGTGCCAGCAGTTACGAGCAGGCCCTTAGCACAGATACGCAGTATTTT
NA	TRBJ1-2	TRBV7-9	CASSPPSGFYGYTF	TGTGCCAGCAGCCCCCCATCTGGATTCTATGGCTACACCTTC
NA	TRBJ2-1	TRBV29-1	CSPGPSSYNEQFF	TGCAGCCCCGGACCGAGCTCCTACAATGAGCAGTTCTTC
NA	TRBJ2-7	TRBV2	CASSASSYEQYF	TGTGCCAGCAGTGCCTCGTCCTACGAGCAGTACTTC
NA	TRBJ2-1	TRBV13	CASSPLLGRGYEQFF	TGTGCCAGCAGCCCATTGCTCGGGAGAGGCTATGAGCAGTTCTTC
NA	TRBJ2-3	TRBV15	CATSRAGSTDTQYF	TGTGCCACCAGCAGAGCCGGCAGCACAGATACGCAGTATTTT
NA	TRBJ2-5	TRBV27	CASKPFPSQFPDPGGTQYF	TGTGCCAGCAAACCTTTTCCGTCCCAATTTCCCGACCCAGGTGGGACCCAGTACTTC
NA	TRBJ2-3	TRBV7-9	CASSPGQTSTDTQYF	TGTGCCAGCAGCCCAGGACAGACTAGCACAGATACGCAGTATTTT
NA	TRBJ2-5	TRBV27	CASSRAEQETQYF	TGTGCCAGCAGCCGGGCAGAGCAAGAGACCCAGTACTTC
NA	TRBJ2-5	TRBV9	CASSVDPGGTQYF	TGTGCCAGCAGCGTAGACCCCGGGGGTACCCAGTACTTC
NA	TRBJ1-1	TRBV28	CASIQWQGAGFGTEAFF	TGTGCCAGCATTCAATGGCAGGGCGCGGGGTTCGGAACTGAAGCTTTCTTT
TRBD2	TRBJ2-1	TRBV5-1	CASSTASGSYNEQFF	TGCGCCAGCAGCACAGCTAGCGGGAGCTACAATGAGCAGTTCTTC
NA	TRBJ2-3	TRBV4-2	CASSQVERGTDTQYF	TGTGCCAGCAGCCAAGTTGAGAGAGGCACAGATACGCAGTATTTT
NA	TRBJ2-5	TRBV7-9	CASSPPTETQYF	TGTGCCAGCAGCCCCCCCACCGAGACCCAGTACTTC
NA	TRBJ1-1	TRBV11-2	CASSKIRGDTEAFF	TGTGCCAGCAGCAAAATCCGGGGGGACACAGAAGCTTTCTTT
NA	TRBJ2-7	TRBV6-1	CASSERLSYEQYF	TGTGCCAGCAGTGAACGGCTTTCCTACGAGCAGTACTTC
TRBD2	TRBJ2-4	TRBV4-1	CASSQGTSRAKNIQYF	TGCGCCAGCAGCCAAGGGACTAGTCGAGCCAAAAACATTCAGTACTTC
TRBD1	TRBJ2-3	TRBV9	CASSPVGQGATDTQYF	TGTGCCAGCAGCCCTGTGGGGCAGGGGGCCACAGATACGCAGTATTTT
NA	TRBJ2-2	TRBV7-9	CASSPRGDPNTGELFF	TGTGCCAGCAGCCCACGGGGAGACCCGAACACCGGGGAGCTGTTTTTT
TRBD1	TRBJ1-3	TRBV9	CASRGQGSENTIYF	TGTGCCAGCCGGGGACAGGGCTCAGAAAACACCATATATTTT